This T cell receptor beta chain came from a study of control samples from healthy donors and cancer patients. Trimming stripped 4 bases from V and 8 bases from J, with 17 bases between. The germline V gene encodes CDR1 MDHEN and CDR2 SYDVKM. This CDR3 is 15 amino acids long. Sequencing used immunoSEQ multiplex PCR; TCRdb keeps in-frame clones, though not all of them. The table shows about 140,000 clones, with 88% occurring only once. The sample taken for sequencing was blood. The sequence came from a man younger than 35 in good health. The chain carries TRBV28 and TRBJ1-4; no reliable D call. The CDR3 DNA reads TGTGCCAGCAGTTCTCCGGGAATAGTCAGAGAAAAACTGTTTTTT. Its translation: CASSSPGIVREKLFF.